This T cell receptor beta chain was sequenced in a study of blood T cell repertoires in COVID-19. Assay used: immunoSEQ multiplex PCR; TCRdb lists only in-frame clones, some missing. Of nearly 95,000 clones listed, under 90% were seen once; the top ten hold roughly 1.5%. The CDR3 spans 14 residues. The V segment lost 2 bases and the J segment 5 bases; nucleotides outside the gene matches: 1. Germline V lookup: CDR1 SGHKS, CDR2 YYEKEE (reference sequence). V is TRBV5-5 and J is TRBJ1-4; 9 bases match TRBD1. The sample comprised peripheral blood. This TCR was recovered from a human donor with active COVID-19. The donor label of this sample is uncertain. DNA of the CDR3: TGTGCCAGCAGCTTCGGGACAGGGAATGAAAAACTGTTTTTT. Protein: CASSFGTGNEKLFF.